The clone carrying this T cell receptor beta chain appeared a few times. The antigen remains unidentified. This sample is drawn from a study of human T cells and chemical hapten exposure. General observations from the study: More PT1 expanded TCRs went with higher patch test scores.

Time point given: patch test 1, 2 weeks after DPC sensitization. Documented treatment: therapeutic diphenylcyclopropenone sensitization with weekly scalp DPC. The library tagged individual cDNA molecules with unique molecular identifiers. TCRdb called the RACE reads again in MiXCR, with one record for every CDR3 protein. The table lists 150,000 to 200,000 distinct CDR3 sequences, roughly 14% of them singletons, with 1.5% to 2% in the top ten. The V gene end was trimmed by 5 bases and the J gene end by 8 bases; junction bases not matched to a gene: 11. Per germline, CDR1 PRHDT and CDR2 FYEKMQ (reference sequence). The CDR3 length is 15 residues.

This TCR derives from a woman aged 25 to 45 with alopecia areata. Some clones in this sample may be carry-over from other donors' samples. The material was whole blood, obtained in connection with sensitization to the hapten diphenylcyclopropenone (DPC). This chain connects TRBV13 to TRBJ1-1, with TRBD1 identical over 10 bases. DNA of the CDR3: TGTGCCAGCAGCCCAGGGGACAGGGGCTATAGGGAAGCTTTCTTT. Translated: CASSPGDRGYREAFF. Looking up the rest from reference TRBV13 and TRBJ1-1 gives the full variable domain: AAGVIQSPRHLIKEKRETATLKCYPIPRHDTVYWYQQGPGQDPQFLISFYEKMQSDKGSIPDRFSAQQFSDYHSELNMSSLELGDSALYFCASSPGDRGYREAFFGQGTRLTVV.